Described below is a single TCR beta chain sequence and its context. Its antigen is currently unknown. Produced via immunoSEQ multiplex PCR; TCRdb's table is partial and in-frame only. The top ten hold around 0.022% of the sample, which has roughly 120,000 clones, about 93% seen once. These data originate in a study of human thymus T cells. Study-wide results and caveats: There were highly overlapping thymic repertoires among unrelated individuals, as related research reported. Thymic and blood repertoires seemed to show skewed V and J gene use.

Resections that were taken during corrective heart surgery supplied the thymus tissue. The people who donated were healthy Finnish babies having corrective surgery for congenital heart defects. Sequences were obtained from thymus tissue. The clonotype was recovered from a boy under two years old with a congenital heart defect but otherwise immunologically healthy.

Here the CDR3 DNA reads TGCGCCAGCAGCTCCAACGGCAAACGGACAGGGAATGGTACAGATACGCAGTATTTT. This encodes CASSSNGKRTGNGTDTQYF. V usage is TRBV5-1 and J usage is TRBJ2-3; 8 bases match TRBD1. The germline gives CDR1 SGHRS, CDR2 YFSETQ. The V segment lost 3 bases and the J segment 3 bases; nucleotides outside the gene matches: 18. The CDR3 has 19 residues.